Listed here are 21 T cell receptor beta chains from one sample, sequenced in a study of cytomegalovirus exposure and HLA in healthy donors. In the PCR, 60 Vbeta and 13 Jbeta primers were used. Profiled with immunoSEQ multiplex PCR; TCRdb holds only in-frame clones, not every one. The repertoire holds some 150,000 clones, with more than 75% as singletons. Sequencing used PBMCs. The receptors originated from a man between 18 and 29 years old in good health and CMV-seropositive.

The V gene is TRBV19, the J gene TRBJ1-2, with D uncertain. The CDR3 sequence is 14 residues long. The germline gives CDR1 LNHDA, CDR2 SQIVND (reference sequence). The germline V and J ends were trimmed by 5 bases and 2 bases, with 12 bases remaining between them. DNA for the CDR3: TGTGCCAGTAGTTTGCGGGTTGCAAACTATGGCTACACCTTC. Its translation is CASSLRVANYGYTF.

The gene calls are TRBV15 and TRBJ2-1; D possibly corresponds to TRBD2 (5 bases). Germline CDR1 LNHNV, CDR2 YYDKDF (reference sequence). Trimming cost V 3 bases and J 0 bases, with 15 bases left between them. This CDR3 spans 17 amino acids. The CDR3 loop reads CATSSSDSLPSYNEQFF. CDR3 bases: TGTGCCACCAGCAGTAGCGACTCACTTCCCTCCTACAATGAGCAGTTCTTC.

This clone was counted a few times. V usage is TRBV7-2 and J usage is TRBJ2-1; tentatively, D is TRBD2 (6 bases). V lost 3 bases, J lost 2 bases, and 17 bases lay in between. The length of the CDR3 is 17 residues. CDR1 is SGHTA, CDR2 FQGNSA, per germline. CDR3 bases: TGTGCCAGCAGCTTGATGGGGGGAGGATCCCCCTACAATGAGCAGTTCTTC. Its translation is CASSLMGGGSPYNEQFF.

The chain combines TRBV28 with TRBJ1-2; 9 nucleotides agree with TRBD1. The J segment lost 6 bases and the V segment lost 2 bases, leaving 7 bases of the junction unmatched. Germline V lookup: CDR1 MDHEN, CDR2 SYDVKM. The CDR3 covers 15 residues. The CDR3 spells CASSLKDRGGDGYTF. For the CDR3, the DNA is TGTGCCAGCAGTTTAAAGGACAGGGGCGGGGATGGCTACACCTTC.

The chain combines TRBV18 with TRBJ1-4; D might be TRBD1 (6 bases). The germline gives CDR1 KGHSH, CDR2 LQKENI. The CDR3 sequence is 17 residues long. V was clipped by 4 bases and J by 2 bases, with 17 bases between them. DNA of the CDR3: TGTGCCAGCTCACTACTCCGACCAGGGGTGACTAATGAAAAACTGTTTTTT. Protein product: CASSLLRPGVTNEKLFF.

J is TRBJ2-7 and V is TRBV11-2; TRBD1 matches 9 bases. J was trimmed by 0 bases and V by 3 bases; bases with no gene match: 9. Germline V gene sequence: CDR1 SGHAT, CDR2 FQNNGV. The CDR3 consists of 17 residues. The CDR3 spells CASSFSRGTGRSYEQYF. The CDR3 coding sequence is TGTGCCAGCAGCTTTTCGCGGGGGACAGGGCGCTCCTACGAGCAGTACTTC.

The chain couples TRBV4-2 to TRBJ2-7; a weak D match, TRBD2 (5 bases). The germline V gene has CDR1 LGHNA and CDR2 YNFKEQ. The CDR3 has 15 amino acids. Trimming left V 1 base short and J 3 bases short, with 13 bases between. CDR3: CASSQVGPTSYEQYF. As DNA, the CDR3 is TGTGCCAGCAGCCAAGTCGGGCCTACTAGCTACGAGCAGTACTTC.

The chain is built from TRBV7-2 and TRBJ2-2; the match to TRBD2 covers 14 bases. The CDR3 covers 16 residues. V gave up 3 bases and J gave up 7 bases; unmatched junction bases: 4. CDR1 and CDR2 (germline): SGHTA, FQGNSA. The CDR3 is CASSLTSGGALGELFF. The CDR3 DNA follows: TGTGCCAGCAGCTTGACTAGCGGGGGGGCCCTCGGGGAGCTGTTTTTT.

V usage is TRBV30 and J usage is TRBJ1-1, with D hard to call. Trimming stripped 2 bases from V and 1 base from J, with 8 bases between. The germline V gene has CDR1 GTSNPN and CDR2 SVGIG (reference sequence). The CDR3 is 13 amino acids. The CDR3 sequence: CAWSIARNTEAFF. In nucleotides, the CDR3 is TGTGCCTGGAGTATTGCGAGGAACACTGAAGCTTTCTTT.

The chain employs TRBV4-3 and TRBJ2-3; D is possibly TRBD1 (5 bases). The CDR3 consists of 17 residues. Germline-derived CDR1 and CDR2 are LGHNA and YSLEER. V lost 1 base and J lost 4, with 18 bases in between. The CDR3 reads CASSQVLETLRADTQYF. Written as DNA, the CDR3 is TGCGCCAGCAGCCAAGTCTTGGAGACACTCAGGGCAGATACGCAGTATTTT.

This rearrangement joins TRBV6-6 to TRBJ2-3; 9 bases agree with TRBD2. This CDR3 has 16 residues. CDR1 and CDR2 from the germline V gene are MNHNY and SVGAGI (reference sequence). The J segment lost 2 bases and the V segment lost 6 bases, leaving 9 bases of the junction unmatched. The CDR3, as DNA: TGTGCCAGCAGCCCCCAACCTAGCGGGACCACAGATACGCAGTATTTT. It is translated as CASSPQPSGTTDTQYF.

V usage is TRBV6-1 and J usage is TRBJ2-6; TRBD1 agrees at 7 bases. After removal of 0 bases from V and 0 bases from J, the junction contained 2 bases not matched to a gene. CDR1 is MNHNS and CDR2 is SASEGT in the germline V gene. This CDR3 has 17 amino acids. CDR3 DNA: TGTGCCAGCAGTGAAGCGGGACAGCGCTCTGGGGCCAACGTCCTGACTTTC. Its protein is CASSEAGQRSGANVLTF.

In this sample, this clone turned up once. The chain carries TRBV18 and TRBJ1-5; perhaps TRBD1 as D (6 bases). Germline CDR1 and CDR2: KGHSH and LQKENI. CDR3 length: 17 residues. V was cut by 1 base and J by 7 bases, with 20 bases left in between. CDR3 loop: CASSPLAPTGQGQPQHF. CDR3 in DNA: TGTGCCAGCTCACCACTAGCACCCACAGGGCAGGGACAGCCCCAGCATTTT.

The chain has TRBV9 and TRBJ2-7, with 10 bases identical to TRBD1. Germline V gives CDR1 SGDLS, CDR2 YYNGEE. There are 15 residues in the CDR3. Trimming removed 1 base from V and 6 bases from J; junction bases left unmatched: 7. CDR3 sequence reads: CASSVRTGGIGEQYF. CDR3 DNA sequence: TGTGCCAGCAGCGTAAGGACAGGGGGTATCGGCGAGCAGTACTTC.

V is TRBV15 and J is TRBJ2-5; D may be TRBD1 (7 bases). Germline lookup yields CDR1 LNHNV and CDR2 YYDKDF (reference sequence). Trimming cost V 0 bases and J 5 bases, with 10 bases left between them. The CDR3 consists of 14 residues. Here the CDR3 DNA reads TGTGCCACCAGCAGAGACAGGGGGAGGGAGACCCAGTACTTC. Its translation: CATSRDRGRETQYF.

CDR3 protein: CASSLYPTGGVINQPQHF. The CDR3 nucleotides read TGTGCCAGCAGCTTGTACCCGACAGGGGGCGTTATCAATCAGCCCCAGCATTTT. V gene TRBV5-5 combines with J gene TRBJ1-5, with 10 bases that match TRBD1. CDR3 length: 18 amino acids. Trimming removed 1 base from V and 3 bases from J; junction bases left unmatched: 10. From germline, CDR1 is SGHKS and CDR2 YYEKEE (reference sequence).

This clone was detected only a few times. The chain uses TRBV29-1 and TRBJ1-2, with D perhaps matching TRBD1 (6 bases). Germline V gene data show CDR1 as SQVTM and CDR2 as ANQGSEA. The CDR3 runs 14 residues. V was pared by 5 bases and J by 8 bases, with 21 bases between. CDR3 loop: CSVSSGFAGVGYTF. The CDR3 bases are TGCAGCGTTTCCTCTGGGTTCGCAGGGGTCGGCTACACCTTC.

This chain uses TRBV7-8 with TRBJ2-5; 8 bases align to TRBD1. Unmatched junction bases numbered 7, after V lost 0 bases and J lost 4 bases. The CDR3 has 16 amino acids. CDR1 is SGHVS, CDR2 FQNEAQ, per germline. The CDR3 loop reads CASSLAVVRGPETQYF. DNA for the CDR3: TGTGCCAGCAGCTTAGCGGTGGTCAGGGGGCCAGAGACCCAGTACTTC.

The chain has TRBV7-9 and TRBJ2-7, with 8 bases matching TRBD1. The V segment lost 6 bases and the J segment 2 bases; nucleotides outside the gene matches: 9. The CDR3 totals 15 residues. Germline V gene data show CDR1 as SEHNR and CDR2 as FQNEAQ (reference sequence). The CDR3 here is CASRPTGTGTYEQYF. CDR3 coding DNA: TGTGCCAGCAGACCAACCGGGACAGGAACCTACGAGCAGTACTTC.

The chain combines TRBV4-3 with TRBJ2-3; D might be TRBD2 (6 bases). Germline lookup yields CDR1 LGHNA and CDR2 YSLEER. This CDR3 has 15 residues. The V gene lost 3 bases and the J gene lost 2 bases, with 12 bases spanning the gap. This chain's CDR3 is CASSHITRDTDTQYF. CDR3 sequence (DNA): TGCGCCAGCAGCCACATTACGCGGGACACAGATACGCAGTATTTT.

This sequence joins TRBV6-1 and TRBJ1-1; D may be TRBD1 (5 bases). V lost 3 bases, J lost 4 bases, and 9 bases lay in between. The CDR3 length is 13 residues. Germline CDR1 is MNHNS and CDR2 is SASEGT. Written as DNA, the CDR3 is TGTGCCAGCAGTGAGGGGAGGGGCACTGAAGCTTTCTTT. Translation: CASSEGRGTEAFF.